This is a list of T cell receptor beta chains from one sample in a study of blood T cell repertoires in COVID-19. Clones were sequenced by immunoSEQ multiplex PCR, and TCRdb holds only the in-frame ones, with some missing. This table has 150,000 or so clones, around 80% appearing once. Sequenced sample: peripheral blood. These receptors all come from a man aged 55 to 70 with active or convalescent COVID-19. Each CDR3 is given with its conserved first and last residue. The order of the fields is J gene, clone size, D gene, CDR3 length, V gene, CDR3 protein, CDR3 DNA. A D gene is named only where the DNA matches it firmly. Part of the rows lack a size; the others show once, few, many or a class for expanded clones.

TRBJ2-5	.	TRBD1	15	TRBV6-5	CASSNVGTAQETQYF	TGTGCCAGCAGTAACGTAGGGACAGCCCAAGAGACCCAGTACTTC
TRBJ1-1	.	.	13	TRBV11-3	CASSLSMNTEAFF	TGTGCCAGCAGCTTATCCATGAACACTGAAGCTTTCTTT
TRBJ1-4	.	TRBD1	14	TRBV7-2	CASSPRGRAEKLFF	TGTGCCAGCAGTCCTAGGGGGCGAGCTGAAAAACTGTTTTTT
TRBJ2-1	.	TRBD2	15	TRBV11-2	CASTPQREFLDEQFF	TGTGCCAGCACCCCCCAGCGGGAGTTTTTAGATGAGCAGTTCTTC
TRBJ2-1	.	TRBD1	15	TRBV2	CASSEQGAMVNEQFF	TGTGCCAGCAGTGAACAGGGGGCGATGGTTAATGAGCAGTTCTTC
TRBJ1-6	.	.	15	TRBV2	CASSAEGPTNSPLHF	TGTGCCAGCAGTGCGGAGGGCCCAACAAATTCACCCCTCCACTTT
TRBJ1-5	.	.	13	TRBV7-2	CASSFGGDQPQHF	TGTGCCAGCAGCTTTGGGGGGGATCAGCCCCAGCATTTT
TRBJ2-5	once	TRBD2	15	TRBV9	CASSVDASGKETQYF	TGTGCCAGCAGCGTAGATGCTAGCGGGAAAGAGACCCAGTACTTC
TRBJ1-3	.	.	14	TRBV24-1	CATKTEISGNTIYF	TGTGCCACCAAGACGGAGATTTCCGGAAACACCATATATTTT
TRBJ2-7	.	TRBD2	14	TRBV6-5	CASRWREHLDEQYF	TGTGCCAGTAGGTGGCGGGAGCATTTGGACGAGCAGTACTTC
TRBJ1-4	.	.	17	TRBV4-1	CASSHPTGYSTNEKLFF	TGCGCCAGCAGCCATCCAACAGGGTACTCAACTAATGAAAAACTGTTTTTT
TRBJ1-5	many	.	15	TRBV18	CASSPGAGGYQPQHF	TGTGCCAGCTCACCCGGTGCGGGGGGCTATCAGCCCCAGCATTTT
TRBJ1-2	.	.	12	TRBV6-6	CASRGTDYGYTF	TGTGCCAGCAGAGGGACTGACTATGGCTACACCTTC
TRBJ2-1	.	TRBD2	17	TRBV7-9	CASSLAVGTSGDNEQFF	TGTGCCAGCAGCTTAGCTGTGGGGACTAGCGGGGACAATGAGCAGTTCTTC
TRBJ2-7	.	.	17	TRBV25-1	CASSEPLAGAGLYEQYF	TGTGCCAGCAGTGAACCCCTCGCAGGTGCGGGGCTCTACGAGCAGTACTTC
TRBJ2-3	.	.	14	TRBV4-1	CASSQVTGLDTQYF	TGCGCCAGCAGCCAAGTAACAGGGTTAGATACGCAGTATTTT
TRBJ2-2	.	.	13	TRBV7-2	CASSPLSTGELFF	TGTGCCAGCAGCCCATTGAGCACCGGGGAGCTGTTTTTT
TRBJ2-5	.	TRBD1	16	TRBV7-9	CASSLASGTGSETQYF	TGTGCCAGCAGCTTAGCGTCGGGGACAGGGTCTGAGACCCAGTACTTC
TRBJ1-2	.	.	13	TRBV19	CASRPSLSSGYTF	TGTGCCAGTAGGCCGTCCCTAAGTTCCGGCTACACCTTC
TRBJ1-3	.	.	14	TRBV5-6	CASSRGPGGNTIYF	TGTGCCAGCAGCCGCGGGCCGGGGGGAAACACCATATATTTT
TRBJ2-5	many	TRBD2	16	TRBV19	CASSIGREASQETQYF	TGTGCCAGTAGTATTGGGCGGGAGGCGTCCCAAGAGACCCAGTACTTC
TRBJ2-1	.	TRBD1	16	TRBV27	CASSPVRQGTRDEQFF	TGTGCCAGCAGCCCGGTCCGACAGGGGACACGGGATGAGCAGTTCTTC
TRBJ2-7	.	.	15	TRBV21-1	CASPRGSAPGDEQYF	TGTGCCAGCCCACGGGGTAGTGCTCCGGGGGACGAGCAGTACTTC
TRBJ2-1	.	TRBD2	15	TRBV5-1	CASSWGGSSYNEQFF	TGCGCCAGCAGCTGGGGAGGGAGCTCCTACAATGAGCAGTTCTTC
TRBJ2-3	.	.	14	TRBV28	CASTWVGETDTQYF	TGTGCCAGCACATGGGTAGGAGAGACAGATACGCAGTATTTT
TRBJ2-1	.	TRBD2	14	TRBV3-1/TRBV3-2	CASSWTSGDNEQFF	TGTGCCAGCAGTTGGACTAGCGGAGACAATGAGCAGTTCTTC
TRBJ1-6	few	.	15	TRBV18	CASSPPTGLNSPLHF	TGTGCCAGCTCACCACCAACAGGGCTGAATTCACCCCTCCACTTT
TRBJ2-3	.	.	14	TRBV24-1	CATSDFRSTDTQYF	TGTGCCACCAGTGATTTCCGGAGCACAGATACGCAGTATTTT
TRBJ2-7	once	TRBD1	13	TRBV28	CASREGAVASQYF	TGTGCCAGCAGAGAGGGGGCAGTAGCGTCGCAGTACTTC
TRBJ1-1	.	.	14	TRBV7-9	CASSLLGARTEAFF	TGTGCCAGCAGCTTACTAGGCGCGCGGACTGAAGCTTTCTTT
TRBJ1-5	.	.	14	TRBV6-5	CASSPGQSNQPQHF	TGTGCCAGCAGTCCGGGACAAAGCAATCAGCCCCAGCATTTT
TRBJ1-3	.	TRBD1	19	TRBV4-3	CASSQDISRTGGGGNTIYF	TGCGCCAGCAGCCAAGACATTTCTAGGACAGGGGGAGGGGGAAACACCATATATTTT
TRBJ2-7	many	.	13	TRBV2	CASSIKGLTEQYF	TGTGCCAGCAGTATAAAGGGACTCACAGAGCAGTACTTC
TRBJ2-7	few	TRBD1	13	TRBV7-3	CASSRDTGDEQYF	TGTGCCAGCAGCCGAGACACAGGGGACGAGCAGTACTTC
TRBJ1-4	.	.	14	TRBV3-1/TRBV3-2	CASSSREGYEKLFF	TGTGCCAGCAGCTCTCGGGAGGGGTATGAAAAACTGTTTTTT
TRBJ2-7	.	TRBD1	14	TRBV5-4	CASSLTQGAREQYF	TGTGCCAGCAGCCTGACACAGGGGGCTCGGGAGCAGTACTTC
TRBJ2-1	.	.	13	TRBV24-1	CATSATYYNEQFF	TGTGCCACCAGTGCGACTTACTACAATGAGCAGTTCTTC
TRBJ1-1	few	TRBD1	16	TRBV5-1	CASSPYSGQVNTEAFF	TGCGCCAGCAGCCCTTACAGCGGACAGGTGAACACTGAAGCTTTCTTT
TRBJ1-6	.	.	15	TRBV9	CASSEQTELNSPLHF	TGTGCCAGCAGCGAGCAGACAGAACTTAATTCACCCCTCCACTTT
TRBJ2-2	.	.	14	TRBV5-1	CASSQGAGTGELFF	TGCGCCAGCAGCCAAGGTGCGGGCACCGGGGAGCTGTTTTTT
TRBJ2-7	.	TRBD2	14	TRBV9	CASSPPAGSYEQYF	TGTGCCAGCAGCCCACCAGCGGGATCCTACGAGCAGTACTTC
TRBJ2-7	few	TRBD1	14	TRBV19	CASRDRDGLGEQYF	TGTGCCAGTAGAGACAGGGATGGTCTTGGGGAGCAGTACTTC
TRBJ1-3	few	.	14	TRBV29-1	CSAEGQEAGNTIYF	TGCAGCGCCGAAGGCCAGGAGGCTGGAAACACCATATATTTT
TRBJ1-6	.	TRBD1	15	TRBV6-6	CASSSRTGYNSPLHF	TGTGCCAGCAGTTCCAGGACAGGTTATAATTCACCCCTCCACTTT
TRBJ2-3	.	TRBD2	16	TRBV18	CASSPQAGGSTDTQYF	TGTGCCAGCTCACCACAAGCGGGAGGGAGCACAGATACGCAGTATTTT
TRBJ1-5	.	TRBD1	17	TRBV19	CASSPIRQGANNQPQHF	TGTGCCAGTAGCCCCATCCGACAGGGGGCAAACAATCAGCCCCAGCATTTT
TRBJ2-2	few	TRBD2	17	TRBV7-3	CASSPEGLAGLNGELFF	TGTGCCAGCAGCCCCGAGGGACTAGCGGGGCTTAACGGGGAGCTGTTTTTT
TRBJ1-1	.	.	16	TRBV5-1	CASSLDGVTRATEAFF	TGCGCCAGCAGCTTGGATGGTGTGACGAGGGCCACTGAAGCTTTCTTT